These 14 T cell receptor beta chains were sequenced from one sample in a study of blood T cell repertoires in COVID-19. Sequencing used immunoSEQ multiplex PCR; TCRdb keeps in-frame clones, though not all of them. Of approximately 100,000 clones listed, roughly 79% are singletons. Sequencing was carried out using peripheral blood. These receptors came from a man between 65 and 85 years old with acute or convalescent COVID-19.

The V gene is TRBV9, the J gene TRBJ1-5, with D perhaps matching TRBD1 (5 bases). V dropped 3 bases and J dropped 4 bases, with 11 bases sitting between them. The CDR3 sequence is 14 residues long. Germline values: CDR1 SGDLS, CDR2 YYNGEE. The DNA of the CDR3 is TGTGCCAGCAGCGGAAGGGGCTGGAATCAGCCCCAGCATTTT. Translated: CASSGRGWNQPQHF. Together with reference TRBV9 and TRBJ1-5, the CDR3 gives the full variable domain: DSGVTQTPKHLITATGQRVTLRCSPRSGDLSVYWYQQSLDQGLQFLIQYYNGEERAKGNILERFSAQQFPDLHSELNLSSLELGDSALYFCASSGRGWNQPQHFGDGTRLSIL.

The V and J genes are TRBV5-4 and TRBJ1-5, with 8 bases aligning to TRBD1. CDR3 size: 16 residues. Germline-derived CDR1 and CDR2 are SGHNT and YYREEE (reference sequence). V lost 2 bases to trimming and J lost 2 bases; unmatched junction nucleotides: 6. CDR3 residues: CASSLNPGQGNQPQHF. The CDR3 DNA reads TGTGCCAGCAGCTTAAACCCGGGACAGGGCAATCAGCCCCAGCATTTT.

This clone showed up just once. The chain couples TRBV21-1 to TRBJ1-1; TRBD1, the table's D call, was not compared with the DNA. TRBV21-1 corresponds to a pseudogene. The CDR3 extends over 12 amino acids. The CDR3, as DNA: TGTGCCAGCCAGGGGGTTCGAACTGAAGCTTTCTTT. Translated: CASQGVRTEAFF.

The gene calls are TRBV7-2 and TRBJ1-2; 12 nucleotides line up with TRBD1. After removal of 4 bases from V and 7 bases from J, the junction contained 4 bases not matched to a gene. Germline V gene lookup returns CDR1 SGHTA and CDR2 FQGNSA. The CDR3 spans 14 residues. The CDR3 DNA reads TGTGCCAGCAGCTCGGGACAGGGGGCGGCTGGCTACACCTTC. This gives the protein CASSSGQGAAGYTF. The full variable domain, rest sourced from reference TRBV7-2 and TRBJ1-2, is GAGVSQSPSNKVTEKGKDVELRCDPISGHTALYWYRQSLGQGLEFLIYFQGNSAPDKSGLPSDRFSAERTGGSVSTLTIQRTQQEDSAVYLCASSSGQGAAGYTFGSGTRLTVV.

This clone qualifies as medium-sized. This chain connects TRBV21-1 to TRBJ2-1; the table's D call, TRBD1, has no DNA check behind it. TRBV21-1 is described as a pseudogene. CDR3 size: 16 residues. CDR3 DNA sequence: TGTGCCAGCAGCAAAGAGAATAGTAATGGAGGGGGCGAGCAGTTCTTC. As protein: CASSKENSNGGGEQFF.

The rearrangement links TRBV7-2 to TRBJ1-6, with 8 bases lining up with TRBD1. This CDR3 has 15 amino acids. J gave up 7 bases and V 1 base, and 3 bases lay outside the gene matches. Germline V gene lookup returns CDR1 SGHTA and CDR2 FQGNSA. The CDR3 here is CASSLVGTGNSPLHF. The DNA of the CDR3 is TGTGCCAGCAGCTTAGTTGGGACAGGCAATTCACCCCTCCACTTT.

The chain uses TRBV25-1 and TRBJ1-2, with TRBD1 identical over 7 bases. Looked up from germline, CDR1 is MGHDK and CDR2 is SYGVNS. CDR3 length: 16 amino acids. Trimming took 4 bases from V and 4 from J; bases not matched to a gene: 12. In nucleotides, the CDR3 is TGTGCCAGCAGTGCAACCCCGACAGGGTCCCTCTATGGCTACACCTTC. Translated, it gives CASSATPTGSLYGYTF.

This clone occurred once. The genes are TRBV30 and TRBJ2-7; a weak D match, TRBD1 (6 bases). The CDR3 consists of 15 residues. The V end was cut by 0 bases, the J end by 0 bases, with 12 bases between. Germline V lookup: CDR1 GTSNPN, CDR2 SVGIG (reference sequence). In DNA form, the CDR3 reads TGTGCCTGGAGTGTAGGGACACTCTCCTCCTACGAGCAGTACTTC. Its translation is CAWSVGTLSSYEQYF.

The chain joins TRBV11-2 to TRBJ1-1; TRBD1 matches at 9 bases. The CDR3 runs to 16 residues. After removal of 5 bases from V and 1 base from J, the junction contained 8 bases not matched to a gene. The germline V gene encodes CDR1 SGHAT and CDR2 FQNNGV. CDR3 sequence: CASSHWATGGNTEAFF. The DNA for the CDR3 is TGTGCCAGCAGCCACTGGGCGACAGGGGGGAACACTGAAGCTTTCTTT.

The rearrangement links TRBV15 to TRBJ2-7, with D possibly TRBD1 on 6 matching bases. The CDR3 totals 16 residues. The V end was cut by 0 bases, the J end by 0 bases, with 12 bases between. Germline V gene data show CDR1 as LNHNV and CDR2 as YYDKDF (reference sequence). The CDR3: CATSREVGAYSYEQYF. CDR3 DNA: TGTGCCACCAGCAGAGAGGTGGGGGCCTACTCCTACGAGCAGTACTTC.

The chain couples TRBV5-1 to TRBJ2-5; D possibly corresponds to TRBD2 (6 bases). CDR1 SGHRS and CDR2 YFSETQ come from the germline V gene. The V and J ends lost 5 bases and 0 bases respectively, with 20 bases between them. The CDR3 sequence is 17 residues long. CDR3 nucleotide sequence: TGCGCCAGCAGTTTAAGATGGGGCACGGGGGACCAAGAGACCCAGTACTTC. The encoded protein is CASSLRWGTGDQETQYF.

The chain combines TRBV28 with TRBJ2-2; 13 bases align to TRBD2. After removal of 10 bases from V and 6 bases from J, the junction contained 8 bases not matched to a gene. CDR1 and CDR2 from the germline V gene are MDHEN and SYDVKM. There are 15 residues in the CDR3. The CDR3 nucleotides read TGTGCCACCAACGGACTAGCGGGAGTCGCCGGGGAGCTGTTTTTT. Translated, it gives CATNGLAGVAGELFF.

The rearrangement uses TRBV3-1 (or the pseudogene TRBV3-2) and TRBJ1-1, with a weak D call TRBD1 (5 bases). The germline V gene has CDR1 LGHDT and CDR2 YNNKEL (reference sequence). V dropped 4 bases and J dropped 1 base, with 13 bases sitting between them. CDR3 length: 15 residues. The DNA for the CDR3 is TGTGCCAGCAGCCTCCCGGGGGGAGGGAACACTGAAGCTTTCTTT. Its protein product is CASSLPGGGNTEAFF.

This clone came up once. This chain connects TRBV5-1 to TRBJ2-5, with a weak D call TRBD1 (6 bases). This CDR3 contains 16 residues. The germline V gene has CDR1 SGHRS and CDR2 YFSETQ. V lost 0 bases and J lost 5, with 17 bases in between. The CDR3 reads CASSLGTGPTRETQYF. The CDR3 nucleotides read TGCGCCAGCAGCTTGGGTACAGGGCCAACTCGCGAGACCCAGTACTTC. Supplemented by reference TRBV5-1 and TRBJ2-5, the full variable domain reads KAGVTQTPRYLIKTRGQQVTLSCSPISGHRSVSWYQQTPGQGLQFLFEYFSETQRNKGNFPGRFSGRQFSNSRSEMNVSTLELGDSALYLCASSLGTGPTRETQYFGPGTRLLVL.